The text below deals with one T cell receptor beta chain. Its specific antigen is unknown. No much larger clone is present one base from it, and per-base qualities are unavailable. The immunoSEQ Assay, a bias-controlled multiplex PCR, was used to amplify TCRbeta CDR3 regions from genomic DNA. As for the authors' bioinformatics: The number of nucleated cells in each sample was estimated from the amplification of reference gene primers within the assay. Sequence reads were collapsed and filtered to measure the absolute abundance of every unique TCRbeta CDR3 rearrangement. For each sample, productive Simpson clonality was calculated as the square root of Simpson's diversity index across productive rearrangements. Here the immuneACCESS table is served through TCRdb, limited to in-frame sequences with V and J called. Missing clones are a known gap in these copies; in checked studies unresolved V genes cover under half, and the rest lacks a known reason. V and J calls and clone size come straight from that table; D and trimming were deduced from the DNA. The table for this sample lists under 200,000 clones; about nine tenths of them were counted only once. Approximately 11% of the sample goes to the ten largest clones.

One collaborating source in Seattle enrolled patients during active infection and followed them longitudinally through the course of disease. The collaborating institutions used their own protocols to collect whole blood in K2EDTA tubes. Collaborator samples were shipped for TCRbeta analysis as frozen whole blood, isolated PBMCs, or DNA extracted from either sample type. The record originates from a study of blood T cell repertoires in COVID-19 (dated by TCRdb to 2018 to 2020). For context, the study as a whole: Samples from collaborators originated in the United States, Italy and Spain and spanned both the acute and convalescent phases of COVID-19. The prospective study material was composed of cDNA or gDNA derived from T cells, B-cell-depleted T cells, or PBMCs. Deeply sampled blood TCRbeta repertoires from subjects exposed to, actively infected with, or recovered from COVID-19 were included in the dataset. The repertoires were released in a freely available public database intended as a resource for research on the immune response to SARS-CoV-2. The samples were drawn from the first 160 participants of the ongoing ImmuneRACE study and from over a thousand subjects provided by 6 global collaborators. Sample metadata almost always included a de-identified subject ID, COVID-19 status, age in years and sex. HLA class I and class II types, where available, came from metadata supplied by the sample provider rather than from assay-based typing.

Overall study results and their limits: Clinical and demographic metadata were provided uncurated, with the amount varying by source and participant.

The clonotype was recovered from a woman aged 60 to 75 with COVID-19, enrolled during active disease. The sample comprised peripheral blood.

The CDR3 sequence is CASSWTGTSGLNEQFF. The sequenced DNA is TGTGCCAGCAGCTGGACTGGGACTAGCGGGCTCAATGAGCAGTTCTTC. Rearrangement joined TRBV11-2 to TRBJ2-1, with 12 bases matching TRBD2. At the junction V is shortened by 4 bases and J by 6 bases; bases outside the gene matches: 7. The CDR3 holds 16 amino acids from the cysteine to the phenylalanine. Only the CDR3 region is kept as DNA, spanning 48 bases read in frame from base 1. CDR1 and CDR2, looked up from the germline V gene, are SGHAT and FQNNGV.